Listed below are T cell receptor beta chains from one sample, sequenced in a study of regulatory T cells in long-lasting Graves disease. In TCRdb, the multiplex PCR reads were re-called with MiXCR into one record per CDR3 protein. The table has under 350,000 distinct CDR3 sequences, around 20% seen once. Here the sequenced sample was peripheral blood mononuclear cells (PBMCs), taken when the disease was refractory, from a patient treated with antithyroid drugs. The source of these receptors is a female donor with Graves disease. Both conserved end residues are part of each CDR3. D genes are given only for firm matches. Only some rows state a clone size, as once, few, many or a class for expanded clones.

j_call | clone_size | d_call | v_call | cdr3_aa | cdr3_nt
TRBJ2-3 | many | NA | TRBV2 | CASSARPPGSTDTQYF | TGTGCCAGCAGTGCCCGGCCCCCGGGGAGCACAGATACGCAGTATTTT
TRBJ2-7 | NA | NA | TRBV24-1 | CATSDSSAGYEQYF | TGTGCCACCAGTGATTCCTCGGCGGGCTACGAGCAGTACTTC
TRBJ1-1 | few | TRBD1 | TRBV20-1 | CSAAGTGLTEAFF | TGCAGTGCGGCCGGGACAGGGCTCACTGAAGCTTTCTTT
TRBJ1-5 | NA | NA | TRBV6-1 | CASSVRGSGGNQPQHF | TGTGCCAGCAGTGTAAGGGGCTCGGGGGGCAATCAGCCCCAGCATTTT
TRBJ2-3 | NA | NA | TRBV3-1 | CASSQRGFPDTQYF | TGTGCCAGCAGCCAAAGGGGGTTCCCAGATACGCAGTATTTT
TRBJ1-1 | few | NA | TRBV27 | CASSSTAGLGTEAFF | TGTGCCAGCAGTTCGACGGCGGGATTGGGTACTGAAGCTTTCTTT
TRBJ1-5 | once | NA | TRBV20-1 | CSARDPRRGYSNQPQHF | TGCAGTGCTAGAGATCCGCGCCGGGGATATAGCAATCAGCCCCAGCATTTT
TRBJ1-1 | many | NA | TRBV27 | CASSGTNTEAFF | TGTGCCAGCAGCGGGACAAACACTGAAGCTTTCTTT
TRBJ2-7 | few | NA | TRBV7-9 | CASSQVSGSTYEQYF | TGTGCCAGCAGCCAAGTATCAGGGTCAACCTACGAGCAGTACTTC
TRBJ2-5 | many | TRBD1 | TRBV27 | CASGELGQAETQYF | TGTGCCAGCGGAGAGTTAGGACAGGCGGAGACCCAGTACTTC
TRBJ2-5 | many | TRBD2 | TRBV2 | CASSDWGLVTSGETQYF | TGTGCCAGCAGTGATTGGGGACTAGTGACGTCGGGAGAGACCCAGTACTTC
TRBJ1-1 | many | NA | TRBV28 | CASSHTTEAFF | TGTGCCAGCAGCCACACCACTGAAGCTTTCTTT
TRBJ2-7 | many | NA | TRBV15 | CATSRDRMNSYEQYF | TGTGCCACCAGCAGAGACAGGATGAACTCCTACGAGCAGTACTTC
TRBJ1-3 | NA | TRBD1 | TRBV27 | CASSNGAGQGGGNTIYF | TGTGCCAGCAGCAATGGTGCGGGACAGGGAGGCGGAAACACCATATATTTT
TRBJ1-1 | many | NA | TRBV7-2 | CASSLNRVSLEAFF | TGTGCCAGCAGCTTAAACAGAGTGAGTCTTGAAGCTTTCTTT
TRBJ2-7 | few | TRBD2 | TRBV20-1 | CSAGAGRGDYEQYF | TGCAGTGCTGGAGCAGGGCGGGGGGACTACGAGCAGTACTTC
TRBJ2-1 | once | TRBD1 | TRBV5-1 | CASSLGQGVNEQFF | TGCGCCAGCAGCTTGGGTCAGGGGGTCAATGAGCAGTTCTTC